This T cell receptor beta chain was profiled in a study of blood T cells in healthy people across ages. Study outcomes and limitations: While age rose, TCR beta diversity per million T cells dropped in a roughly linear way.

CDR1 is SGHRS, CDR2 YFSETQ, per germline. CDR3 size: 16 residues. Trimming took off 0 bases at V and 3 bases at J, with 16 bases between the two ends. As regards this clonotype: Its specificity is not known.

The study isolated at least 6.5 million PBMCs from each sample. The second PCR ran 7 to 11 cycles with a sample-barcoded 5' primer and J-beta primers. One entry per CDR3 protein, called by TCRdb with MiXCR from the 5' RACE reads. Seen here are about 1.4 million distinct CDR3 sequences, almost 60% observed once, and the top ten hold over 6.5%. The source of this sequence is a young man in good health. The sequenced sample consisted of blood. The rearrangement uses TRBV5-1 and TRBJ2-7; D is perhaps TRBD2 (7 bases). The CDR3 loop is CASSLAVGGLGYEQYF. The CDR3 nucleotides are TGCGCCAGCAGCTTGGCCGTGGGGGGGCTCGGCTACGAGCAGTACTTC.